Following are 31 T cell receptor beta chains from one sample sequenced in a study of T cell responses to AZD1222 COVID-19 vaccine. Measured with immunoSEQ multiplex PCR; TCRdb has only the in-frame clones, and not every one. The table has approximately 110,000 clones, just over 85% seen once. This specimen was peripheral blood, taken on day 0 of AZD1222 vaccination. Receptors were obtained from an adult in good health.

As to this clone: Germline and junction disagree at one end, which may indicate a read error. The CDR3 spells CACSQGQPNEQFF. DNA for the CDR3: TGTGCCTGCAGCCAGGGACAGCCCAATGAGCAGTTCTTC. The V call is TRBV6-2 or TRBV6-3, the J call TRBJ2-1; 7 bases are a match to TRBD1. Germline CDR1 and CDR2: MNHEY and SVGEGT. This CDR3 is 13 amino acids long.

The table lists this clone with a count of one. The chain is built from TRBV28 and TRBJ2-3; 10 bases line up with TRBD2. The CDR3 loop spans 17 amino acids. With 10 bases clipped from V and 4 bases from J, the junction kept 17 bases outside the gene matches. CDR1 and CDR2 (germline): MDHEN, SYDVKM. The CDR3 DNA reads as TGTGCCACCACCCTTCTAGCGGGAGTGGGAGCGGCAGATACGCAGTATTTT. It is translated as CATTLLAGVGAADTQYF.

This chain links TRBV6-5 with TRBJ1-2; 7 nucleotides agree with TRBD1. The length of the CDR3 is 13 residues. V was pared by 7 bases and J by 7 bases, with 9 bases of the junction left unmatched. The germline V gene has CDR1 MNHEY and CDR2 SVGAGI. For the CDR3, the DNA is TGTGCCAGCATCTCAGGGGGGTCGTCTGGCTACACCTTC. Translated: CASISGGSSGYTF.

The chain couples TRBV5-1 to TRBJ1-2, with 8 bases identical to TRBD1. V shed 4 bases and J 4 bases; nucleotides not matched to a gene: 3. Germline loops: CDR1 SGHRS, CDR2 YFSETQ. This CDR3 is built from 13 residues. CDR3 sequence (DNA): TGCGCCAGCAGCCCCGGACAGGGCTATGGCTACACCTTC. Its protein is CASSPGQGYGYTF.

This chain links TRBV15 with TRBJ1-5, with D possibly being TRBD1 (6 bases). Trimming pared 0 bases from V and 2 bases from J, leaving 17 bases between. Germline values: CDR1 LNHNV, CDR2 YYDKDF (reference sequence). This CDR3 contains 18 residues. CDR3 in DNA: TGTGCCACCAGCAGAGATTACGGAGGGGGGGAACGCAATCAGCCCCAGCATTTT. Its protein product is CATSRDYGGGERNQPQHF.

This chain links TRBV7-8 with TRBJ2-3; TRBD1 might be the D (6 bases). V lost 4 bases and J lost 1, with 12 bases in between. This CDR3 has 15 amino acids. Germline lookup yields CDR1 SGHVS and CDR2 FQNEAQ. CDR3 sequence: CASSWGTYGTDTQYF. The DNA for the CDR3 is TGTGCCAGCAGCTGGGGGACATATGGCACAGATACGCAGTATTTT.

This clone showed up just once. The chain couples TRBV5-1 to TRBJ2-1; 10 bases agree with TRBD2. The CDR3 is 16 amino acids. Germline-derived CDR1 and CDR2 are SGHRS and YFSETQ. Trimming removed 1 base from V and 6 bases from J; junction bases left unmatched: 7. CDR3 protein: CASSLTSGKGLNEQFF. CDR3 sequence (DNA): TGCGCCAGCAGCTTGACTAGCGGGAAAGGTCTCAATGAGCAGTTCTTC. The whole variable domain, remainder taken from reference TRBV5-1 and TRBJ2-1, is KAGVTQTPRYLIKTRGQQVTLSCSPISGHRSVSWYQQTPGQGLQFLFEYFSETQRNKGNFPGRFSGRQFSNSRSEMNVSTLELGDSALYLCASSLTSGKGLNEQFFGPGTRLTVL.

The chain has TRBV11-2 and TRBJ2-7; 7 nucleotides agree with TRBD1. The V gene's germline CDR1 is SGHAT and CDR2 FQNNGV. CDR3 length: 14 residues. V shed 4 bases and J 4 bases; nucleotides not matched to a gene: 7. CDR3 DNA: TGTGCCAGCAGCTGGGACAGAAATTTTTACGAGCAGTACTTC. Encoded protein: CASSWDRNFYEQYF.

The rearrangement links TRBV11-3 to TRBJ2-1, with 13 positions matching TRBD2. CDR3 length: 15 amino acids. CDR1 and CDR2 from the germline V gene are SGHNT and YENEEA. Trimming took 5 bases from V and 8 from J; bases not matched to a gene: 6. CDR3 DNA sequence: TGTGCCAGCAGCCCAGGGACTAGCGGGAACGATGAGCAGTTCTTC. Translation: CASSPGTSGNDEQFF.

J is TRBJ2-2 and V is TRBV6-2 or TRBV6-3, with a possible D match to TRBD1 (5 bases). The CDR3 consists of 17 residues. Trimming cost V 2 bases and J 6 bases, with 19 bases left between them. In germline, CDR1 is MNHEY, CDR2 SVGEGT. The CDR3 loop is CASSYPQRQTRSGELFF. The CDR3 DNA reads as TGTGCCAGCAGTTACCCCCAGCGACAGACCAGGTCCGGGGAGCTGTTTTTT.

This rearrangement joins TRBV5-1 to TRBJ2-1; the D gene is possibly TRBD2 (5 bases). The length of the CDR3 is 15 residues. Germline V gene lookup returns CDR1 SGHRS and CDR2 YFSETQ. Trimming left V 0 bases short and J 1 base short, with 8 bases between. This CDR3 is CASSLGGESYNEQFF. CDR3 in DNA: TGCGCCAGCAGCTTGGGGGGAGAGTCCTACAATGAGCAGTTCTTC. Full variable domain (remainder filled in from reference TRBV5-1 and TRBJ2-1): KAGVTQTPRYLIKTRGQQVTLSCSPISGHRSVSWYQQTPGQGLQFLFEYFSETQRNKGNFPGRFSGRQFSNSRSEMNVSTLELGDSALYLCASSLGGESYNEQFFGPGTRLTVL.

The J gene is TRBJ2-2, the V gene TRBV10-3; D is perhaps TRBD2 (7 bases). This CDR3 is 12 amino acids long. Germline CDR1 reads ENHRY; CDR2 reads SYGVKD. The CDR3: CARGALPGELFF. CDR3 in DNA: TGTGCACGGGGGGCCTTACCCGGGGAGCTGTTTTTT.

The chain combines TRBV10-3 with TRBJ1-1; the match to TRBD1 covers 7 bases. The J segment lost 10 bases and the V segment lost 10 bases, leaving 12 bases of the junction unmatched. Germline V lookup: CDR1 ENHRY, CDR2 SYGVKD. The CDR3 extends over 12 amino acids. For the CDR3, the DNA is TGTGCCACCGATTCCAGGGGGAAGGGAGCTTTCTTT. This gives the protein CATDSRGKGAFF.

The gene calls are TRBV2 and TRBJ2-2; 7 bases line up with TRBD1. J was trimmed by 6 bases and V by 10 bases; bases with no gene match: 14. From germline, CDR1 is SNHLY and CDR2 FYNNEI. This CDR3 spans 15 amino acids. For the CDR3, the DNA is TGTGCCACCAGGAGTGTCCGGACAGGCTCCGGGGAGCTGTTTTTT. Translated, it gives CATRSVRTGSGELFF.

The chain has TRBV3-1 (or the pseudogene TRBV3-2) and TRBJ1-3, with a possible D match to TRBD1 (6 bases). This CDR3 is 15 amino acids long. Between the trimmed V and J ends, which lost 4 bases and 3 bases, there was a span of 13 bases. In germline, CDR1 is LGHDT, CDR2 YNNKEL (reference sequence). CDR3 in DNA: TGTGCCAGCAGCCTACCCCGGGGGCTTGGAAACACCATATATTTT. Residues: CASSLPRGLGNTIYF.

This chain joins TRBV9 and TRBJ2-1; D gene unclear. Trimming took 2 bases from V and 7 from J, leaving 16 bases between them. The CDR3 is 15 residues long. CDR1 and CDR2 (germline): SGDLS, YYNGEE. The CDR3 DNA is TGTGCCAGCAGCGTTTATCTAGAGGTTGGGAATGAGCAGTTCTTC. It codes for CASSVYLEVGNEQFF.

The rearrangement joins TRBV28 to TRBJ2-7; 16 bases match TRBD2. Germline V gene lookup returns CDR1 MDHEN and CDR2 SYDVKM. Trimming removed 5 bases from V and 3 bases from J; junction bases left unmatched: 10. The CDR3 covers 18 residues. As DNA, the CDR3 is TGTGCCAGCAGTAACCCAGGGACTAGCGGGAGGGCCCTCTACGAGCAGTACTTC. Its protein product is CASSNPGTSGRALYEQYF.

This clone appeared once. The chain recombines TRBV27 with TRBJ2-2, with 8 bases lining up with TRBD1. Germline CDR1 is MNHEY and CDR2 is SMNVEV (reference sequence). J was trimmed by 5 bases and V by 3 bases; bases with no gene match: 2. CDR3 length: 14 amino acids. CDR3 in amino acids: CASSFNRGTGELFF. The CDR3 coding sequence is TGTGCCAGCAGTTTTAACAGGGGGACCGGGGAGCTGTTTTTT.

The chain recombines TRBV3-1 (or the pseudogene TRBV3-2) with TRBJ1-3; D unresolved. The CDR3 consists of 12 residues. Germline V gene lookup returns CDR1 LGHDT and CDR2 YNNKEL (reference sequence). V was clipped by 4 bases and J by 3 bases, with 4 bases between them. CDR3 DNA: TGTGCCAGCAGCCCAGTTGGAAACACCATATATTTT. Protein product: CASSPVGNTIYF.

The chain is built from TRBV5-4 and TRBJ2-1; 7 bases are a match to TRBD1. V trimming: 0 bases; J trimming: 7 bases; junction bases outside the gene matches: 7. From germline, CDR1 is SGHNT and CDR2 YYREEE (reference sequence). There are 15 residues in the CDR3. The CDR3, as DNA: TGTGCCAGCAGCTTGGGTGGGACAGTCCTTAATGAGCAGTTCTTC. Translation gives CASSLGGTVLNEQFF.

The chain joins TRBV19 to TRBJ2-7; 7 bases line up with TRBD1. With 5 bases clipped from V and 7 bases from J, the junction kept 8 bases outside the gene matches. Germline V lookup: CDR1 LNHDA, CDR2 SQIVND (reference sequence). The CDR3 contains 13 residues. Here the CDR3 DNA reads TGTGCCAGTAGTGGGACAGTCAACAGGGAGCAGTACTTC. It specifies CASSGTVNREQYF.

The chain links TRBV5-6 to TRBJ2-3, with 10 nucleotides matching TRBD2. CDR1 SGHDT and CDR2 YYEEEE come from the germline V gene. This CDR3 is 17 amino acids long. Unmatched junction bases numbered 11, after V lost 7 bases and J lost 0 bases. The CDR3 DNA reads as TGTGCCAGCGGCGAAGCGGGGGGGCCCTCTAGCACAGATACGCAGTATTTT. Translation gives CASGEAGGPSSTDTQYF.

The V call is TRBV3-1 (or the pseudogene TRBV3-2), the J call TRBJ1-1, with a weak D call TRBD1 (6 bases). Trimming took off 3 bases at V and 6 bases at J, with 23 bases between the two ends. The CDR3 consists of 17 residues. Germline-derived CDR1 and CDR2 are LGHDT and YNNKEL (reference sequence). CDR3 in amino acids: CASSQINYRVWSAEAFF. The CDR3 DNA reads TGTGCCAGCAGCCAGATAAACTACAGGGTATGGAGCGCTGAAGCTTTCTTT.

The V gene is TRBV29-1, the J gene TRBJ1-2; 7 positions agree with TRBD1. Germline-derived CDR1 and CDR2 are SQVTM and ANQGSEA. Trimming took 4 bases from V and 4 from J; bases not matched to a gene: 3. This CDR3 spans 12 amino acids. The CDR3 nucleotides read TGCAGCGTTGGGGGACAGTCCTATGGCTACACCTTC. This translates into CSVGGQSYGYTF.

This clone was detected only a few times. The gene calls are TRBV5-5 and TRBJ2-5, with 8 bases identical to TRBD1. Germline V gene data show CDR1 as SGHKS and CDR2 as YYEKEE (reference sequence). V shed 1 base, J shed 4 bases, and the junction held 6 bases outside the gene matches. The CDR3 has 15 residues. CDR3 bases: TGTGCCAGCAGCTTGAGGGCAGGGGGCTCAGAGACCCAGTACTTC. Its protein product is CASSLRAGGSETQYF. Full variable domain (remainder filled in from reference TRBV5-5 and TRBJ2-5): DAGVTQSPTHLIKTRGQQVTLRCSPISGHKSVSWYQQVLGQGPQFIFQYYEKEERGRGNFPDRFSARQFPNYSSELNVNALLLGDSALYLCASSLRAGGSETQYFGPGTRLLVL.

The V gene is TRBV7-8, the J gene TRBJ1-3; D remains ambiguous. Per the germline V gene, CDR1 is SGHVS and CDR2 is FQNEAQ. The germline V and J ends were trimmed by 1 base and 4 bases, with 8 bases remaining between them. The CDR3 consists of 14 residues. The DNA of the CDR3 is TGTGCCAGCAGCTTAGGCCAGGCCGGAAACACCATATATTTT. Translation gives CASSLGQAGNTIYF.

The V call is TRBV10-1, the J call TRBJ2-3; the match to TRBD2 covers 13 bases. There are 15 residues in the CDR3. Germline V gene lookup returns CDR1 WNHNN and CDR2 SYGVQD (reference sequence). V lost 10 bases and J lost 4; bases outside the gene matches: 8. The CDR3 is CATMRTSGSSDTQYF. In DNA form, the CDR3 reads TGCGCCACCATGCGGACTAGCGGGAGCTCAGATACGCAGTATTTT.

This clone was counted a few times. The rearrangement links TRBV3-1 (or the pseudogene TRBV3-2) to TRBJ2-6, with D unclear. This CDR3 has 16 residues. Trimming shortened V by 1 base and J by 0 bases, and 7 bases separated the two germline ends. CDR1 is LGHDT and CDR2 is YNNKEL in the germline V gene (reference sequence). The CDR3 DNA reads TGTGCCAGCAGCCAAGTTTCGATCTCTGGGGCCAACGTCCTGACTTTC. This sequence encodes CASSQVSISGANVLTF.

The J gene is TRBJ1-6, the V gene TRBV5-6, with a possible D match to TRBD1 (6 bases). Deletions cut 2 bases from V and 13 bases from J, with 19 bases between. Germline assignment: CDR1 SGHDT and CDR2 YYEEEE. This CDR3 is built from 15 residues. This chain's CDR3 is CASSFGGGGQSPLHF. Here the CDR3 DNA reads TGTGCCAGCAGCTTCGGAGGGGGAGGCCAATCTCCCCTCCACTTT.

The V and J genes are TRBV19 and TRBJ1-1, with 8 bases identical to TRBD1. The CDR3 has 15 amino acids. Per germline, CDR1 LNHDA and CDR2 SQIVND (reference sequence). V trimming: 5 bases; J trimming: 4 bases; junction bases outside the gene matches: 9. The CDR3 spells CASSSHPDRGTEAFF. CDR3 in DNA: TGTGCCAGTAGTTCCCACCCAGACAGGGGCACTGAAGCTTTCTTT.

The table lists this clone with a count of one. V is TRBV6-1 and J is TRBJ1-4; 7 bases agree with TRBD1. The CDR3 spans 15 residues. Losses at the gene ends were 3 bases for V and 5 bases for J; bases not matched to a gene: 6. The V gene's germline CDR1 is MNHNS and CDR2 SASEGT. As DNA, the CDR3 is TGTGCCAGCAGTGACCGTGGCAGGGGGAATGAAAAACTGTTTTTT. Translation gives CASSDRGRGNEKLFF.